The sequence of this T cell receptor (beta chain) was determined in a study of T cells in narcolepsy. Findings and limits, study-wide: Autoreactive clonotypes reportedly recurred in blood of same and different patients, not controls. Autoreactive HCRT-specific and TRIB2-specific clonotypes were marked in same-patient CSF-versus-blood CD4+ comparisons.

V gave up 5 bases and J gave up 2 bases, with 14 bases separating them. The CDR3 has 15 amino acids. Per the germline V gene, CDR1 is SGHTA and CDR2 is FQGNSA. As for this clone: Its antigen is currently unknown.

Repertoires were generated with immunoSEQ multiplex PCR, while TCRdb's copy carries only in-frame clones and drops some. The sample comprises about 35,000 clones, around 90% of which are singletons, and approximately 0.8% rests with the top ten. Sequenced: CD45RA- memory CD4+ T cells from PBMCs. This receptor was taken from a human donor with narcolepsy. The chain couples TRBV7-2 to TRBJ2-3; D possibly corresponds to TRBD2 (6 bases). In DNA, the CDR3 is TGTGCCAGCAGCAAGCGGGCGGTTCCCACAGATACGCAGTATTTT. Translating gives CASSKRAVPTDTQYF.